The 18 T cell receptor beta chains below come from one sample, sequenced in a study of T cell responses to AZD1222 COVID-19 vaccine. Libraries were prepared by immunoSEQ multiplex PCR; TCRdb keeps only in-frame clonotypes and omits some of them. This table holds roughly 120,000 clones, about 89% found once. Sequences were derived from peripheral blood, sampled on day 0 of AZD1222 vaccination. All receptors come from an adult in good health.

V is TRBV15 and J is TRBJ1-2; D is ambiguous. V was pared by 1 base and J by 4 bases, with 13 bases between. This CDR3 is 15 amino acids long. The V gene's germline CDR1 is LNHNV and CDR2 YYDKDF (reference sequence). This CDR3 is CATSRVEGTSYGYTF. As DNA, the CDR3 is TGTGCCACCAGCAGAGTAGAAGGCACTTCCTATGGCTACACCTTC.

The chain is built from TRBV5-1 and TRBJ1-2; 7 bases agree with TRBD1. The germline CDR1 and CDR2 sequences are SGHRS and YFSETQ. V shed 4 bases, J shed 0 bases, and the junction held 9 bases outside the gene matches. CDR3 length: 16 residues. The CDR3, as DNA: TGCGCCAGCAGCCCTGGCCCGGGACAGACTAACTATGGCTACACCTTC. It yields the protein CASSPGPGQTNYGYTF.

The CDR3 DNA follows: TGCAGCGTTGAAGATTGGGAGGCCTGGGGGACTACTGCAACTAATGAAAAACTGTTTTTT. Translating it yields CSVEDWEAWGTTATNEKLFF. This rearrangement joins TRBV29-1 to TRBJ1-4; D might be TRBD1 (5 bases). V was pared by 0 bases and J by 0 bases, with 23 bases between. CDR1 is SQVTM and CDR2 is ANQGSEA in the germline V gene. The CDR3 runs to 20 residues.

The chain links TRBV9 to TRBJ1-5, with D hard to call. This CDR3 is built from 14 residues. The germline V gene has CDR1 SGDLS and CDR2 YYNGEE. Trimming shortened V by 0 bases and J by 3 bases, and 7 bases separated the two germline ends. CDR3 region: CASSVGMVNQPQHF. As DNA, the CDR3 is TGTGCCAGCAGCGTAGGGATGGTCAATCAGCCCCAGCATTTT.

This chain links TRBV4-3 with TRBJ1-3; D is perhaps TRBD1 (6 bases). The CDR3 contains 14 residues. V lost 2 bases, J lost 4 bases, and 9 bases lay in between. From germline, CDR1 is LGHNA and CDR2 YSLEER. DNA of the CDR3: TGCGCCAGCAGCCAATCAGGGGAGGGAAACACCATATATTTT. Translation gives CASSQSGEGNTIYF.

The chain is built from TRBV19 and TRBJ1-4, with TRBD1 matching over 10 bases. V was clipped by 5 bases and J by 5 bases; unmatched bases: 5. The V gene's germline CDR1 is LNHDA and CDR2 SQIVND (reference sequence). CDR3 length: 15 amino acids. The CDR3 spells CASSAQGQGNEKLFF. In DNA, the CDR3 is TGTGCCAGTAGTGCCCAGGGACAGGGGAATGAAAAACTGTTTTTT.

This rearrangement joins TRBV5-1 to TRBJ1-6; 11 bases fit TRBD1. Germline trimming cut 2 bases from V and 7 bases from J; bases unmatched to any gene: 5. Germline CDR1 reads SGHRS; CDR2 reads YFSETQ. This CDR3 spans 16 amino acids. The CDR3, as DNA: TGCGCCAGCAGCTTCCTGGGACAGGGGGAAAATTCACCCCTCCACTTT. Protein sequence: CASSFLGQGENSPLHF.

This chain links TRBV7-8 with TRBJ2-1; TRBD2 is a possible D gene (5 bases). Looked up from germline, CDR1 is SGHVS and CDR2 is FQNEAQ. The CDR3 has 16 amino acids. Trimming took off 0 bases at V and 9 bases at J, with 18 bases between the two ends. The DNA of the CDR3 is TGTGCCAGCAGCTTAGCCGTCCCCCGGGGTCTTAGTGAGCAGTTCTTC. Protein sequence: CASSLAVPRGLSEQFF.

V is TRBV19 and J is TRBJ1-2, with 10 bases fitting TRBD1. There are 12 residues in the CDR3. Germline CDR1 and CDR2: LNHDA and SQIVND (reference sequence). Trimming cost V 8 bases and J 3 bases; bases outside gene matches: 0. In DNA form, the CDR3 reads TGTGCCAGTGGGACAGGGGACTATGGCTACACCTTC. Encoded protein: CASGTGDYGYTF. Using reference TRBV19 and TRBJ1-2 for the parts outside the CDR3, the full variable domain is DGGITQSPKYLFRKEGQNVTLSCEQNLNHDAMYWYRQDPGQGLRLIYYSQIVNDFQKGDIAEGYSVSREKKESFPLTVTSAQKNPTAFYLCASGTGDYGYTFGSGTRLTVV.

This chain connects TRBV10-3 to TRBJ2-2; D ambiguous. This CDR3 is built from 15 residues. Germline V gene data show CDR1 as ENHRY and CDR2 as SYGVKD. V lost 4 bases, J lost 0 bases, and 9 bases lay in between. Written as DNA, the CDR3 is TGTGCCATCAGTGGAGAAGCAGCGAACACCGGGGAGCTGTTTTTT. Protein: CAISGEAANTGELFF.

V gene TRBV7-9 combines with J gene TRBJ1-3, with D possibly matching TRBD1 (6 bases). The CDR3 has 14 amino acids. Trimming cost V 8 bases and J 0 bases, with 11 bases left between them. CDR1 and CDR2 from the germline V gene are SEHNR and FQNEAQ (reference sequence). The CDR3 coding sequence is TGTGCCAGCCATAGGGGGAGCTCTGGAAACACCATATATTTT. Protein product: CASHRGSSGNTIYF.

The count of this clone is one. This chain uses TRBV5-1 with TRBJ2-5; 8 bases are shared with TRBD2. CDR1 SGHRS and CDR2 YFSETQ come from the germline V gene. The CDR3 is 15 amino acids. The V and J ends lost 4 bases and 3 bases, in that order; junction bases with no gene match: 8. CDR3 residues: CASSLPPAGEETQYF. The CDR3 coding sequence is TGCGCCAGCAGCCTCCCCCCAGCGGGGGAAGAGACCCAGTACTTC.

The V gene is TRBV19, the J gene TRBJ2-3, with TRBD2 matching over 7 bases. V shed 5 bases, J shed 4 bases, and the junction held 12 bases outside the gene matches. Germline loops: CDR1 LNHDA, CDR2 SQIVND (reference sequence). The CDR3 loop spans 16 amino acids. Here the CDR3 reads CASSPLEGGQADTQYF. Written as DNA, the CDR3 is TGTGCCAGTAGTCCCCTCGAGGGAGGGCAGGCAGATACGCAGTATTTT.

The chain carries TRBV27 and TRBJ2-1; D gene unclear. Germline-derived CDR1 and CDR2 are MNHEY and SMNVEV (reference sequence). There are 20 residues in the CDR3. The V end was cut by 6 bases, the J end by 0 bases, with 27 bases between. The CDR3 loop is CASSLILNPRSHSSYNEQFF. The CDR3 DNA reads as TGTGCCAGCAGCCTAATCCTTAACCCGCGTAGTCACAGCTCCTACAATGAGCAGTTCTTC.

This clone was counted once. The chain carries TRBV6-6 and TRBJ2-5, with a possible D match to TRBD2 (6 bases). CDR1 is MNHNY and CDR2 is SVGAGI in the germline V gene (reference sequence). This CDR3 spans 15 amino acids. V lost 2 bases and J 5 bases, leaving 15 bases between the germline ends. The CDR3 here is CASSYRGFGGETQYF. The CDR3 DNA sequence: TGTGCCAGCAGTTACCGGGGATTTGGGGGGGAGACCCAGTACTTC.

The gene calls are TRBV6-6 and TRBJ2-3, with 7 bases fitting TRBD1. CDR1 is MNHNY, CDR2 SVGAGI, per germline (reference sequence). The V gene end was trimmed by 2 bases and the J gene end by 2 bases; junction bases not matched to a gene: 1. This CDR3 spans 14 amino acids. The CDR3: CASSYGTATDTQYF. As DNA, the CDR3 is TGTGCCAGCAGTTACGGGACAGCCACAGATACGCAGTATTTT.

The chain employs TRBV5-1 and TRBJ2-5; no definite D call. Germline values: CDR1 SGHRS, CDR2 YFSETQ. The CDR3 has 13 residues. The ends were cut back, 1 base at V and 1 base at J, with 5 bases in the middle. CDR3 sequence reads: CASSLSSQETQYF. Written as DNA, the CDR3 is TGCGCCAGCAGCTTGTCCTCCCAAGAGACCCAGTACTTC.

This clone was observed once. The V call is TRBV23-1, the J call TRBJ2-1, with 7 bases identical to TRBD2. TRBV23-1 is an open reading frame, and its role is uncertain. The ends lost 0 bases at V and 5 bases at J; junction bases unmatched: 10. The CDR3 extends over 17 amino acids. CDR3 loop: CASSQSCGLAEDNEQFF. The DNA of the CDR3 is TGCGCCAGCAGTCAATCCTGCGGTCTAGCGGAAGACAATGAGCAGTTCTTC.